A selection of T cell receptor beta chains follows, all from one sample in a study of blood T cells in healthy people across ages. TCRdb analysed the 5' RACE reads with MiXCR anew, one entry per CDR3 protein. The repertoire holds around 800,000 distinct CDR3 sequences, with 20% to 30% as singletons. This sample also appeared in a second study, on T cells of mothers and their children.

The sequenced sample consisted of blood. Receptors were obtained from a boy between 10 and 17 years old in good health. The CDR3 runs from the conserved cysteine through the conserved F or W. A D gene is named only where the DNA matches it firmly. A row's size may be missing; if present it is once, few, many or a size class.

>TRBD1|TRBV29-1|few|TRBJ2-2
TGCAGCGTTGGGACAGGGACTAACACCGGGGAGCTGTTTTTT
CSVGTGTNTGELFF
>-|TRBV20-1|-|TRBJ2-6
TGCAGTGCTAATGACATCTCTGGGGCCAACGTCCTGACTTTC
CSANDISGANVLTF
>-|TRBV4-1|-|TRBJ1-2
TGCGCCAGCAGCCAAACAGGGTTAGGTGGCTACACCTTC
CASSQTGLGGYTF
>-|TRBV27|-|TRBJ2-7
TGTGCCAGCAGTTCCTTGTCGACAAGGAACCGATTCGAGCAGTACTTC
CASSSLSTRNRFEQYF
>-|TRBV7-3|once|TRBJ1-1
TGTGCCAGCAGTGTGAGGGGTGACACTGAAGCTTTCTTT
CASSVRGDTEAFF
>TRBD1|TRBV7-2|-|TRBJ1-2
TGTGCCAGCAGCTTCTCCTTCGGGACAGGGGCCAACTATGGCTACACCTTC
CASSFSFGTGANYGYTF
>TRBD1|TRBV24-1|-|TRBJ1-4
TGTGCCACCGGTGATTCGACAGGGGCGAATGAAAAACTGTTTTTT
CATGDSTGANEKLFF
>-|TRBV5-5|few|TRBJ2-7
TGTGCCAGCAGCCCCGGGGGGCGCAGGTCCTACGAGCAGTACTTC
CASSPGGRRSYEQYF
>-|TRBV12-3/TRBV12-4|-|TRBJ1-2
TGTGCCAGCACCGTGGGACGAAATGGGGGCTACACCTTC
CASTVGRNGGYTF
>TRBD2|TRBV12-3/TRBV12-4|-|TRBJ2-5
TGTGCCAGCAGTCAAAGGACTAGCCAAGAGACCCAGTACTTC
CASSQRTSQETQYF
>-|TRBV12-3/TRBV12-4|few|TRBJ2-5
TGTGCCAGCGCGCCCCCCCACGAAGAGACCCAGTACTTC
CASAPPHEETQYF
>-|TRBV3-1|few|TRBJ2-3
TGTGCCAGCAGCCAAGGAGCGGTGCTGGATACGCAGTATTTT
CASSQGAVLDTQYF
>-|TRBV12-3/TRBV12-4|few|TRBJ2-1
TGTGCCAGCAGCCTGAGGGGGTCACCCGGAAGGGAGCAGTTCTTC
CASSLRGSPGREQFF
>-|TRBV5-1|once|TRBJ2-1
TGCGCCAGCAGTTTTTCCGGGACTTTGGGTAATGAGCAGTTCTTC
CASSFSGTLGNEQFF
>-|TRBV4-2|-|TRBJ2-7
TGTGCCAGCAGCCAAGGACGAGGCGGCTACGAGCAGTACTTC
CASSQGRGGYEQYF
>-|TRBV2|-|TRBJ2-5
TGTGCCAGCAGTGAGCAGGGCGGTCAAGAGACCCAGTACTTC
CASSEQGGQETQYF
>-|TRBV6-1|-|TRBJ2-7
TGTGCCAGCAATGTCCGGCCCGTCTCTGAGGTCCCCCCCTACGAGCAGTACTTC
CASNVRPVSEVPPYEQYF
>-|TRBV7-2|few|TRBJ2-5
TGTGCCAGCAGCCCACCGGGACTGGCCGGGGAGACCCAGTACTTC
CASSPPGLAGETQYF
>-|TRBV30|-|TRBJ1-1
TGTGCCTGGAGTGTACAGGGCACCTCGGGAGCTTTCTTT
CAWSVQGTSGAFF
>TRBD1|TRBV12-3/TRBV12-4|-|TRBJ2-5
TGTGCCAGCAGTGAGGACAGGGCCATGAAGACCCAGTACTTC
CASSEDRAMKTQYF
>-|TRBV3-1|few|TRBJ2-2
TGTGCCAGCAGCCAAGTTTCTAGGCCCGGGGAGCTGTTTTTT
CASSQVSRPGELFF
>TRBD2|TRBV12-3/TRBV12-4|-|TRBJ2-7
TGTGCCAGCAGTTTTTGGGCTAGCGGGGGCCTCAGCTCCTACGAGCAGTACTTC
CASSFWASGGLSSYEQYF
>TRBD1|TRBV20-1|few|TRBJ1-2
TGCAGTGCTAGAGGAGACAGGGGATTCTATGGCTACACCTTC
CSARGDRGFYGYTF
>-|TRBV7-3|few|TRBJ2-5
TGTGCCAGCAGCTTAACAATTGGGGAGACCCAGTACTTC
CASSLTIGETQYF
>-|TRBV6-2/TRBV6-3|few|TRBJ2-7
TGTGCCAGCAGAGAGGGGGGAATTGTAAACGAGCAGTACTTC
CASREGGIVNEQYF
>TRBD2|TRBV20-1|many|TRBJ2-3
TGCAGTGCTAGCCGAGGGGGAGCGGGGGGGCTTGCAGATACGCAGTATTTT
CSASRGGAGGLADTQYF
>-|TRBV29-1|few|TRBJ1-5
TGCAGCGTTGAAACAGGGATGAGCAATCAGCCCCAGCATTTT
CSVETGMSNQPQHF